This entry lists 9 T cell receptor beta chains sequenced from one sample in a study of CD8+ T cells in alopecia areata. Treatment reported: oral pan-JAK inhibitor, 5-10 mg twice daily. Sequencing relied on a cDNA template that was reverse transcribed from extracted RNA. Repertoires were generated with immunoSEQ multiplex PCR, while TCRdb's copy carries only in-frame clones and drops some. The top ten hold roughly 5% of the sample, which has 150,000 to 250,000 clones, 55% to 70% seen once. This specimen was CD4+ T cells sorted from blood, taken at week 24, from a patient treated with tofacitinib. The receptors were sampled from a human donor with alopecia areata.

The V and J genes are TRBV5-4 and TRBJ2-3; D perhaps matches TRBD2 (5 bases). CDR1 is SGHNT and CDR2 is YYREEE in the germline V gene (reference sequence). V shed 4 bases and J shed 4 bases, with 10 bases lying between them. This CDR3 region has 13 residues. The CDR3 protein is CASSNRGSDTQYF. In nucleotides, the CDR3 is TGTGCCAGCAGCAACCGGGGTTCAGATACGCAGTATTTT.

The V and J genes are TRBV19 and TRBJ2-7; 7 bases are a match to TRBD1. The CDR3 runs to 12 residues. The germline CDR1 and CDR2 sequences are LNHDA and SQIVND (reference sequence). Trimming removed 6 bases from V and 7 bases from J; junction bases left unmatched: 6. The CDR3 coding sequence is TGTGCCAGTAGCGAACAGGGGCGGGAGCAGTACTTC. Protein product: CASSEQGREQYF.

This clone showed up just a few times. The chain recombines TRBV27 with TRBJ2-6, with D possibly TRBD2 on 6 matching bases. V shed 5 bases and J shed 6 bases, with 23 bases lying between them. The CDR3 runs 18 residues. CDR1 is MNHEY and CDR2 is SMNVEV in the germline V gene (reference sequence). The CDR3 region has the DNA TGTGCCAGCAGTCGAAGAAGGACTACGTATTGGATGGCCAACGTCCTGACTTTC. Protein: CASSRRRTTYWMANVLTF.

In its sample, this clone was seen many times. V gene TRBV4-2 combines with J gene TRBJ2-5, with 13 bases aligning to TRBD2. The junction had 7 bases not matched to a gene; V was cut back by 4 bases and J by 2 bases. Germline V CDR1 and CDR2: LGHNA, YNFKEQ. The CDR3 loop spans 17 amino acids. CDR3 amino acids: CASSPGMTSGGQETQYF. DNA of the CDR3: TGTGCCAGCAGCCCGGGGATGACTAGCGGGGGGCAAGAGACCCAGTACTTC.

The chain joins TRBV7-2 to TRBJ2-2; 11 bases align to TRBD1. The CDR3 totals 15 residues. Trimming took 4 bases from V and 4 from J; bases not matched to a gene: 2. Germline lookup yields CDR1 SGHTA and CDR2 FQGNSA. CDR3 coding DNA: TGTGCCAGCAGCTCGGACAGGGGGCTCACCGGGGAGCTGTTTTTT. Its translation is CASSSDRGLTGELFF.

The chain uses TRBV2 and TRBJ2-5; 7 bases are shared with TRBD1. The V gene end was trimmed by 6 bases and the J gene end by 10 bases; junction bases not matched to a gene: 17. The V gene's germline CDR1 is SNHLY and CDR2 FYNNEI. The CDR3 loop spans 15 amino acids. CDR3 residues: CASRPGTAPAGVQYF. DNA for the CDR3: TGTGCCAGCAGACCGGGGACAGCACCTGCCGGGGTCCAGTACTTC. The full variable domain, its missing parts supplied by reference TRBV2 and TRBJ2-5, is EPEVTQTPSHQVTQMGQEVILRCVPISNHLYFYWYRQILGQKVEFLVSFYNNEISEKSEIFDDQFSVERPDGSNFTLKIRSTKLEDSAMYFCASRPGTAPAGVQYFGPGTRLLVL.

The chain has TRBV5-1 and TRBJ2-6, with TRBD1 matching over 9 bases. CDR3 size: 17 residues. Germline V gene lookup returns CDR1 SGHRS and CDR2 YFSETQ. V lost 5 bases, J lost 0 bases, and 6 bases stayed unmatched. This chain's CDR3 is CASRTGQGASGANVLTF. In DNA form, the CDR3 reads TGCGCCAGCAGGACGGGACAGGGAGCCTCTGGGGCCAACGTCCTGACTTTC.

This clone was counted a few times. A junction boundary mismatches the germline segment, possibly from a read error. The rearrangement joins TRBV11-2 to TRBJ2-3, with D perhaps assigned TRBD1 or TRBD2 (5 bases each). Germline CDR1 reads SGHAT; CDR2 reads FQNNGV. CDR3 size: 14 residues. The DNA of the CDR3 is TGTGCCAGCAGCCGCGGCGGGCCGACAGTTACGCAGTATTTT. This translates into CASSRGGPTVTQYF.

This clone was picked up a small number of times. The V gene is TRBV30, the J gene TRBJ2-5; D tentatively reads TRBD1 or TRBD2 (6 bases each). CDR3 length: 15 residues. CDR1 is GTSNPN, CDR2 SVGIG, per germline (reference sequence). Trimming stripped 0 bases from V and 2 bases from J, with 13 bases between. The CDR3 sequence is CAWSVGQGRQETQYF. Written as DNA, the CDR3 is TGTGCCTGGAGTGTTGGGCAGGGGAGGCAAGAGACCCAGTACTTC.